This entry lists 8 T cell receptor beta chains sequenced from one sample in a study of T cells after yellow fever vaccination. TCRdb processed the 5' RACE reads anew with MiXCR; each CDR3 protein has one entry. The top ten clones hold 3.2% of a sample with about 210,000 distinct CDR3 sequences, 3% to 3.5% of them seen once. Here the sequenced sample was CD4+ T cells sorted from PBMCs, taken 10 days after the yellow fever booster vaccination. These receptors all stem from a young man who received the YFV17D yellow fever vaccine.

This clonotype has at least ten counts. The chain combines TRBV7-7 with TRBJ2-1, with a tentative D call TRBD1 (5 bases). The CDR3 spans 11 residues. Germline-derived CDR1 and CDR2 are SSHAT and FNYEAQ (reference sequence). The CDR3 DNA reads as TGTGCTAGTACAGGATACAATGAGCAGTTCTTC. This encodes CASTGYNEQFF.

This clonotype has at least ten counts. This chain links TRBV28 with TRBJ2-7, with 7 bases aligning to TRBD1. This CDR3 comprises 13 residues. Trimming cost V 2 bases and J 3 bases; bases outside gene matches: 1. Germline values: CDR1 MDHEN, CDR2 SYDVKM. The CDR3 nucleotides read TGTGCCAGCAGTTTACCAGGGGGCTACGAGCAGTACTTC. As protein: CASSLPGGYEQYF.

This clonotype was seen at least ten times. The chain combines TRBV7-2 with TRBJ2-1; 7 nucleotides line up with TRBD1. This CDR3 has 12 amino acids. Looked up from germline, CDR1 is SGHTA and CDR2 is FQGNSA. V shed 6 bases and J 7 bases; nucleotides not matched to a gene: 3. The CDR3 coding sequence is TGTGCCAGCAGTTCGACAGGGAATGAGCAGTTCTTC. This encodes CASSSTGNEQFF.

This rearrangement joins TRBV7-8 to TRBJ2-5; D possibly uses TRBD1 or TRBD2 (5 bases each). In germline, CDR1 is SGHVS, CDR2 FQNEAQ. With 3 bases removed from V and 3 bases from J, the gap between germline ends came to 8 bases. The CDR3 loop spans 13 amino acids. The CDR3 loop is CASSFGAKETQYF. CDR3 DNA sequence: TGTGCCAGCAGCTTCGGGGCTAAAGAGACCCAGTACTTC.

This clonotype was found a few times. The DNA for the CDR3 is TGTGCCAGCAGCTCCGGACAGAGAGCCTACGAGCAGTACTTC. Protein: CASSSGQRAYEQYF. The rearrangement uses TRBV5-4 and TRBJ2-7, with D possibly being TRBD1 (6 bases). Trimming left V 3 bases short and J 2 bases short, with 12 bases between. This CDR3 region has 14 residues. Germline CDR1 SGHNT, CDR2 YYREEE (reference sequence). The full variable domain, with the rest looked up from reference TRBV5-4 and TRBJ2-7, is ETGVTQSPTHLIKTRGQQVTLRCSSQSGHNTVSWYQQALGQGPQFIFQYYREEENGRGNFPPRFSGLQFPNYSSELNVNALELDDSALYLCASSSGQRAYEQYFGPGTRLTVT.

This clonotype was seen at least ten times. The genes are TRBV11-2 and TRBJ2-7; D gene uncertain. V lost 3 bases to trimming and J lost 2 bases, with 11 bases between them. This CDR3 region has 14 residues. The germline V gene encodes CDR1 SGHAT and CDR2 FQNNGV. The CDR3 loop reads CASSLATKPYEQYF. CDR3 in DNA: TGTGCCAGCAGCTTGGCGACAAAACCCTACGAGCAGTACTTC.

The CDR3 nucleotides read TGTGCCAGCAGTCATACAGGGGTCGATGAGCAGTTCTTC. As protein: CASSHTGVDEQFF. The chain joins TRBV12-3 or TRBV12-4 to TRBJ2-1; 7 bases match TRBD1. V lost 5 bases to trimming and J lost 8 bases; unmatched junction nucleotides: 6. CDR3 length equals 13 residues.

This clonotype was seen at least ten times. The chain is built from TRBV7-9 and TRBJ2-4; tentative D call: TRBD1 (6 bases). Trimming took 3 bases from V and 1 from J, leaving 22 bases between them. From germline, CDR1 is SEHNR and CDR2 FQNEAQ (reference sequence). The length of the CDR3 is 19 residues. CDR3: CASSFWGPGSYLAKNIQYF. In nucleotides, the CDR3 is TGTGCCAGCAGCTTCTGGGGGCCGGGTTCCTACCTGGCCAAAAACATTCAGTACTTC.